What follows are 16 T cell receptor beta chains derived from one specimen sequenced in a study of OX40 agonist ivuxolimab in advanced cancers. The repertoire was sequenced with immunoSEQ multiplex PCR; TCRdb's copy has only in-frame clones and lacks some. The table shows roughly 50,000 clones, with roughly 90% occurring only once. The material was CD4+ or CD8+ T cells sorted from blood, obtained in a trial of the OX40 agonist ivuxolimab. Receptor source: an adult with an advanced solid tumor such as melanoma, head and neck, liver or kidney cancer.

The genes are TRBV19 and TRBJ2-3, with no clear D. V was cut by 3 bases and J by 4 bases, with 14 bases left in between. From germline, CDR1 is LNHDA and CDR2 SQIVND (reference sequence). The CDR3 consists of 15 residues. Here the CDR3 reads CASSMLIAGADTQYF. The CDR3 nucleotides are TGTGCCAGTAGTATGTTAATAGCTGGCGCAGATACGCAGTATTTT.

The chain uses TRBV27 and TRBJ2-2, with D perhaps TRBD2 (5 bases). The CDR3 is 15 residues long. Germline CDR1 and CDR2: MNHEY and SMNVEV (reference sequence). Trimming removed 6 bases from V and 0 bases from J, with 11 bases in between. The CDR3 spells CASSTTTSNTGELFF. The CDR3 DNA reads TGTGCCAGCAGCACGACTACTTCGAACACCGGGGAGCTGTTTTTT.

V is TRBV4-2 and J is TRBJ2-3, with D uncertain. The CDR3 sequence is 13 residues long. Trimming removed 1 base from V and 4 bases from J, with 6 bases in between. Per germline, CDR1 LGHNA and CDR2 YNFKEQ. CDR3 in amino acids: CASSQGVSDTQYF. In DNA, the CDR3 is TGTGCCAGCAGCCAAGGGGTTTCAGATACGCAGTATTTT.

The chain employs TRBV7-8 and TRBJ2-5; D is perhaps TRBD2 (5 bases). The CDR3 is made up of 16 amino acids. V lost 2 bases and J lost 0, with 13 bases in between. Germline loops: CDR1 SGHVS, CDR2 FQNEAQ. CDR3 nucleotides: TGTGCCAGCAGCTTAATAACGGACTCCAACCAAGAGACCCAGTACTTC. Its protein product is CASSLITDSNQETQYF.

This clone was counted once. The gene calls are TRBV19 and TRBJ1-6; D call uncertain. The CDR3 is made up of 15 amino acids. Germline CDR1 and CDR2: LNHDA and SQIVND (reference sequence). Trimming shortened V by 3 bases and J by 3 bases, and 9 bases separated the two germline ends. The CDR3 nucleotides are TGTGCCAGTAGTATCGGCAGCCTCTATAATTCACCCCTCCACTTT. It codes for CASSIGSLYNSPLHF. Using reference TRBV19 and TRBJ1-6 for the parts outside the CDR3, the full variable domain is DGGITQSPKYLFRKEGQNVTLSCEQNLNHDAMYWYRQDPGQGLRLIYYSQIVNDFQKGDIAEGYSVSREKKESFPLTVTSAQKNPTAFYLCASSIGSLYNSPLHFGNGTRLTVT.

This chain joins TRBV6-4 and TRBJ2-5, with D possibly being TRBD2 (5 bases). With 3 bases removed from V and 4 bases from J, the gap between germline ends came to 12 bases. The CDR3 has 14 residues. Looked up from germline, CDR1 is MRHNA and CDR2 is SNTAGT. CDR3 sequence: CASSERAWGETQYF. In DNA form, the CDR3 reads TGTGCCAGCAGTGAGCGGGCGTGGGGAGAGACCCAGTACTTC.

The V gene is TRBV15, the J gene TRBJ2-1, with 7 bases identical to TRBD1. The CDR3 spans 16 residues. Germline trimming cut 3 bases from V and 2 bases from J; bases unmatched to any gene: 7. CDR1 is LNHNV, CDR2 YYDKDF, per germline (reference sequence). The CDR3 coding sequence is TGTGCCACCAGCAGGGTGACAGGGTACCCCTACAATGAGCAGTTCTTC. This codes for CATSRVTGYPYNEQFF.

This clone was seen more than once but under ten times. The chain joins TRBV23-1 to TRBJ1-4; D is perhaps TRBD1 (5 bases). TRBV23-1 is noted as an ORF with a role that remains uncertain. V dropped 7 bases and J dropped 6 bases, with 15 bases sitting between them. The CDR3 spans 14 residues. DNA for the CDR3: TGCGCCAGCACCAGGGACGGTAGAGATGAAAAACTGTTTTTT. It yields the protein CASTRDGRDEKLFF.

The chain is built from TRBV15 and TRBJ2-2; D is possibly TRBD2 (6 bases). Trimming took 7 bases from V and 4 from J, leaving 16 bases between them. This CDR3 spans 15 amino acids. Germline CDR1 LNHNV, CDR2 YYDKDF (reference sequence). CDR3 sequence reads: CATNKGRERTGELFF. CDR3 bases: TGTGCCACCAACAAAGGACGGGAGCGCACCGGGGAGCTGTTTTTT.

The gene calls are TRBV27 and TRBJ2-7; TRBD1 might be the D (6 bases). The CDR3 extends over 15 amino acids. Germline V gene lookup returns CDR1 MNHEY and CDR2 SMNVEV (reference sequence). V lost 7 bases, J lost 7 bases, and 23 bases lay in between. The CDR3 sequence is CASMGPGQSDTEQYF. The CDR3 DNA is TGTGCCAGCATGGGGCCGGGACAATCGGACACGGAGCAGTACTTC.

This chain joins TRBV9 and TRBJ1-4; D is perhaps TRBD1 (6 bases). This CDR3 contains 16 residues. Germline V CDR1 and CDR2: SGDLS, YYNGEE. Trimming took 3 bases from V and 3 from J, leaving 15 bases between them. The DNA of the CDR3 is TGTGCCAGCAGCGGGAAAACAGGGTTAGCTAATGAAAAACTGTTTTTT. It yields the protein CASSGKTGLANEKLFF.

The rearrangement joins TRBV10-1 to TRBJ2-2; no clear D. The length of the CDR3 is 13 residues. CDR1 and CDR2 (germline): WNHNN, SYGVQD (reference sequence). With 8 bases removed from V and 1 base from J, the gap between germline ends came to 8 bases. CDR3 sequence: CASLDKNTGELFF. The CDR3 DNA reads as TGCGCCAGCCTTGACAAGAACACCGGGGAGCTGTTTTTT.

V gene TRBV27 combines with J gene TRBJ2-5, with D possibly being TRBD2 (6 bases). V lost 3 bases and J lost 5, with 16 bases in between. The CDR3 is made up of 15 amino acids. CDR1 MNHEY and CDR2 SMNVEV come from the germline V gene (reference sequence). The CDR3 sequence is CASSFTSQHGETQYF. The CDR3 DNA sequence: TGTGCCAGCAGTTTTACTAGCCAGCATGGGGAGACCCAGTACTTC.

The CDR3 reads CASSQGHNQPQHF. The CDR3 DNA reads TGTGCCAGCAGCCAAGGTCATAATCAGCCCCAGCATTTT. This sequence joins TRBV16 and TRBJ1-5; D uncertain. CDR3 length: 13 residues. Germline CDR1 is KGHSY and CDR2 is FQNENV. Trimming shortened V by 2 bases and J by 4 bases, and 6 bases separated the two germline ends.

This clone occurred a few times. The chain joins TRBV7-6 to TRBJ1-2; no clear D gene. Per germline, CDR1 SGHVS and CDR2 FNYEAQ. This CDR3 has 15 residues. Trimming stripped 5 bases from V and 8 bases from J, with 21 bases between. The CDR3 DNA reads as TGTGCCAGCAGCCCAAGTCCAGGCCCTGGCTCGGGCTACACCTTC. Its translation: CASSPSPGPGSGYTF. Based on the CDR3 plus reference TRBV7-6 and TRBJ1-2, the full variable domain is GAGVSQSPRYKVTKRGQDVALRCDPISGHVSLYWYRQALGQGPEFLTYFNYEAQQDKSGLPNDRFSAERPEGSISTLTIQRTEQRDSAMYRCASSPSPGPGSGYTFGSGTRLTVV.

The chain carries TRBV11-1 and TRBJ2-6; no firm D call. The CDR3 is 12 amino acids. Germline CDR1 SGHAT, CDR2 FQDESV (reference sequence). V dropped 4 bases and J dropped 2 bases, with 0 bases sitting between them. The CDR3 DNA reads as TGTGCCAGCAGCTCTGGGGCCAACGTCCTGACTTTC. This translates into CASSSGANVLTF.